This TCR beta chain came from a study of T cell responses to AZD1222 COVID-19 vaccine. Measured with immunoSEQ multiplex PCR; TCRdb has only the in-frame clones, and not every one. The repertoire holds 120,000 or so clones, with about 90% as singletons. On this clone itself: No antigen is known for it.

Findings and caveats of the study: Breadth and depth of Spike-specific TCRs rose after two AZD1222 doses. All repertoire sampling was performed exclusively after the peak T cell response. Reports indicate that nearly half of spike-specific TCRs are directed at unmutated variant regions.

This CDR3 contains 16 residues. The chain links TRBV21-1 to TRBJ1-5; TRBD1, the D gene given by the table, was not confirmed from the DNA. TRBV21-1 is a documented pseudogene. This receptor was identified in an adult in good health. The sequences come from peripheral blood, collected on day 0 of MenACWY control vaccination. The CDR3 region has the DNA TGTGCCAGCAGCAATTCCCAGATGCTTGTTAATCAGCCCCAGCATTTT. Its protein is CASSNSQMLVNQPQHF.